The 6 T cell receptor beta chains below come from one sample, sequenced in a study of blood T cell repertoires in COVID-19. Sequencing was performed with immunoSEQ multiplex PCR; in TCRdb, only in-frame clones are kept and a portion is missing. Counted here are some 250,000 clones, around four fifths occurring once; the ten biggest clones make up roughly 27%. Sequenced sample: peripheral blood. The receptors come from a man aged 35-49 years with acute or convalescent COVID-19.

The chain carries TRBV3-1 (or the pseudogene TRBV3-2) and TRBJ2-5; possibly TRBD2 for D (5 bases). Germline assignment: CDR1 LGHDT and CDR2 YNNKEL (reference sequence). The CDR3 consists of 14 residues. Trimming removed 1 base from V and 6 bases from J, with 12 bases in between. The CDR3 loop is CASSQGRSGKTQYF. The CDR3 coding sequence is TGTGCCAGCAGCCAAGGGAGGTCTGGGAAGACCCAGTACTTC.

V is TRBV5-5 and J is TRBJ1-1, with D uncertain. The germline CDR1 and CDR2 sequences are SGHKS and YYEKEE (reference sequence). V shed 0 bases and J shed 1 base, with 7 bases lying between them. The CDR3 sequence is 14 residues long. As DNA, the CDR3 is TGTGCCAGCAGCTTGGTGGCGGGGAACACTGAAGCTTTCTTT. Its protein product is CASSLVAGNTEAFF. Drawing the rest from reference TRBV5-5 and TRBJ1-1, the complete variable domain is DAGVTQSPTHLIKTRGQQVTLRCSPISGHKSVSWYQQVLGQGPQFIFQYYEKEERGRGNFPDRFSARQFPNYSSELNVNALLLGDSALYLCASSLVAGNTEAFFGQGTRLTVV.

CDR3: CSAGGQSNYGYTF. CDR3 nucleotide sequence: TGCAGCGCAGGGGGACAAAGTAACTATGGCTACACCTTC. The chain combines TRBV29-1 with TRBJ1-2, with 7 positions matching TRBD1. The V gene end was trimmed by 7 bases and the J gene end by 1 base; junction bases not matched to a gene: 6. Germline assignment: CDR1 SQVTM and CDR2 ANQGSEA. This CDR3 comprises 13 residues. The full variable domain, completed using reference TRBV29-1 and TRBJ1-2, is SAVISQKPSRDICQRGTSLTIQCQVDSQVTMMFWYRQQPGQSLTLIATANQGSEATYESGFVIDKFPISRPNLTFSTLTVSNMSPEDSSIYLCSAGGQSNYGYTFGSGTRLTVV.

The rearrangement links TRBV2 to TRBJ2-2, with D possibly TRBD2 on 6 matching bases. In germline, CDR1 is SNHLY, CDR2 FYNNEI. There are 16 residues in the CDR3. Deletions cut 4 bases from V and 2 bases from J, with 14 bases between. The CDR3 DNA is TGTGCCAGCAGTGTGGAGGGAGTAGCTAACACCGGGGAGCTGTTTTTT. Its protein is CASSVEGVANTGELFF.

The chain joins TRBV29-1 to TRBJ2-6; the D gene is possibly TRBD1 (6 bases). Trimming stripped 0 bases from V and 0 bases from J, with 12 bases between. Germline CDR1 and CDR2: SQVTM and ANQGSEA. CDR3 length equals 17 residues. The CDR3 coding sequence is TGCAGCGTTGAAGAAGAAGGGGGTTTCTCTGGGGCCAACGTCCTGACTTTC. It is translated as CSVEEEGGFSGANVLTF.

The chain combines TRBV3-1 (or the pseudogene TRBV3-2) with TRBJ2-3; unclear D gene. This CDR3 is built from 12 residues. Germline values: CDR1 LGHDT, CDR2 YNNKEL (reference sequence). V was clipped by 5 bases and J by 6 bases, with 9 bases between them. This CDR3 reads CASSAVGDTQYF. CDR3 coding DNA: TGTGCCAGCAGCGCAGTCGGGGATACGCAGTATTTT.